This T cell receptor (beta chain) was retrieved from a study of blood T cells in healthy people across ages (dated by TCRdb to the mid-2010s). General notes on the study: Template switching captured roughly one uniquely barcoded TCR beta cDNA molecule per two T cells in model experiments. Using deep sequencing normalized with unique cDNA molecular identifiers, the study measured how TCR beta repertoire diversity changes with age. Donors were grouped into four age groups: young (average about 15 years), middle-aged (around 39), aged (approximately 58) and long-lived (around 80). For two donors (one aged 18 to 29 and one aged 80 or older), the study analyzed two additional independent replicas of 1 million unique cDNA reads from the same blood draw. Study-wide conclusions, independent of this receptor: As age increased, observed TCR beta diversity per million T cells dropped in a roughly linear way, and a significant reduction was already evident by age 40. Estimates of total diversity based on one million sequenced T cells were regarded as lower bounds and as underestimates. The long-lived group showed more naive CD4+ T cells, fewer expanded clones and increased TCR diversity than the aged group, suggesting age selection. Because profiling used bulk unsorted PBMCs, naive and antigen-experienced compartments could not be compared conclusively. Observed TCR beta diversity correlated strongly with the percentage of naive T cells measured by flow cytometry. Because donor CMV infection status was unknown, age-related changes in expanded clonotypes were potentially confounded.

Libraries came from 5' RACE. TCRdb shows the sequencer as Illumina HiSeq 2500. A second PCR of roughly 7 to 11 cycles was performed with a sample-barcoded 5' primer and a J-beta primer mix. A unique molecular identifier was introduced onto each TCR beta cDNA molecule by a template-switch 5' adaptor carrying 12 random nucleotides. Each sample yielded at least 3 million CDR3-containing paired-end reads. The Mint cDNA synthesis kit, primed by a TRBC-specific oligonucleotide, was used to synthesize first-strand cDNA from all RNA. After uracil-DNA glycosylase treatment, a first 18-cycle PCR used universal primers M1SS and BC2_uni_R on all cDNA. The source study handled its data this way. For normalization, 1 million high-quality reads, each with a distinct molecular identifier, were randomly selected from each sample. Instead of being binned into consensus sequences, reads with shared molecular identifiers were discarded. MiTCR, run with a Q25 quality threshold and the strictest error-elimination algorithm, handled CDR3 identification, clonotype clustering and error correction. A nonparametric unseen species model with Euler transformation was used to estimate a lower bound on total TCR beta diversity. TCRdb trimmed public reads at Q25 via fastp, called clones via MiXCR and kept in-frame beta chains. All rows with the same CDR3 protein become a single entry with the most common DNA and genes. V and J calls and clone size were set by TCRdb, not the authors. This sample has some 760,000 distinct CDR3 sequences in its table, and 25% of those were observed once. Approximately 4% of the sample rests with the top ten.

V sheds 6 bases and J sheds 5 bases, leaving 13 bases between their ends. Measured from the cysteine to the phenylalanine, the CDR3 is 14 residues long. Here the CDR3 DNA is all that survives: 42 bases in frame from base 1. Per the germline V gene, MNHNS is the CDR1 and SASEGT is the CDR2. This clonotype was counted only a few times. Its recognized antigen is unknown. Base qualities are not provided; no much larger clone lies one nucleotide away. Donors were 39 systemically healthy Caucasian individuals from Russia aged 6 to 90 years. About 9.6 milliliters of peripheral blood were collected from each donor into EDTA-treated Vacutainer tubes. Ficoll-Paque density-gradient centrifugation was used to isolate PBMCs, with at least 7 million per sample. Trizol reagent was used to extract total RNA from the PBMCs, yielding at least 5 micrograms per sample. For every donor, an aliquot of PBMCs went through flow cytometry to measure the percentages of naive CD45RAhigh/CD27high T cells.

These data were also filed under a second study, of T cells of mothers and their children. The second investigation adds: Nine systemically healthy Caucasian individuals, comprising three mothers and their six children, were included as donors. cDNA synthesis used all of the extracted RNA, with approximately 1.4 ug of RNA in each 15 ul reaction. In the second PCR, sample barcodes and 2-4 random nucleotides were introduced via the M1S primer. Over 9.5 million TCR beta CDR3 reads were obtained for each mother, and millions of reads were obtained for each child. Thymic selection similarly shapes TCR recombination output in related and unrelated pairs, with minor effect from inherited differences. Normalized repertoire overlap was always found to be slightly, but never significantly, higher in related mother-child pairs than in unrelated mother-child pairs. No persistent microchimeric T cell clones were detected, at a sensitivity of roughly 93 clones per million clonotypes. In the study, deep NGS was used to compare the TCR beta repertoires of mothers and children, and features distinguishing related mother-child pairs from unrelated individuals were sought. Mothers averaged approximately 40 +/- 4 years of age and children averaged 11 +/- 4 years. After adapters were ligated using NEBNext reagents, the libraries underwent 100+100 nt paired-end sequencing on an Illumina HiSeq 2000. To prevent cross-contamination, the mother and child libraries were prepared a month apart and were sequenced in separate runs. For each donor, somewhere between roughly 450,000 and 2,200,000 distinct TCR beta clonotypes were identified. Naive TCR beta clonotypes were estimated from low-frequency clonotypes matched to each donor's FACS-determined naive share, without sorting.

Rearrangement joined TRBV6-1 to TRBJ1-4; D gene: possibly TRBD1, on 5 matching bases. The sequenced sample consisted of blood. The TCR originated in a boy aged 10-17 years in good health. The DNA is TGTGCCAGCAGGGGACGAGCCTCAAATGAAAAACTGTTTTTT. This sequence encodes CASRGRASNEKLFF.